This is a list of T cell receptor beta chains from one sample in a study of blood T cell repertoires in COVID-19. Here immunoSEQ multiplex PCR was the method, and the copy in TCRdb shows in-frame clones only, minus some. This table holds 190,000 or so clones, 87% found once. Sequenced material: PBMCs or T cells enriched from blood (not recorded which). Source of these receptors: a woman aged 25 to 39 who had recovered from COVID-19. The CDR3 runs from the conserved cysteine through the conserved F or W.

v_call: TRBV3-1/TRBV3-2
j_call: TRBJ2-1
cdr3_aa: CASRIAGLYNEQFF

v_call: TRBV5-1
j_call: TRBJ2-1
cdr3_aa: CASSLREGYNEQFF

v_call: TRBV7-3
j_call: TRBJ2-2
cdr3_aa: CASSEREGGELFF

v_call: TRBV19
j_call: TRBJ1-5
cdr3_aa: CASSDATSGQPQHF

v_call: TRBV11-3
j_call: TRBJ1-1
cdr3_aa: CASRQGNTEAFF

v_call: TRBV9
j_call: TRBJ2-3
cdr3_aa: CASSILPHLRGTDTQYF

v_call: TRBV20-1
j_call: TRBJ1-2
cdr3_aa: CSASLQGEAEGYTF

v_call: TRBV5-1
j_call: TRBJ2-5
cdr3_aa: CASSQTSGGPQETQYF

v_call: TRBV19
j_call: TRBJ2-5
cdr3_aa: CASASPGQGRQETQYF

v_call: TRBV19
j_call: TRBJ1-4
cdr3_aa: CASSTGGGAGKLFF

v_call: TRBV4-3
j_call: TRBJ2-2
cdr3_aa: CASNSRVGELFF

v_call: TRBV6-6
j_call: TRBJ1-6
cdr3_aa: CASSATLTDSPLHF

v_call: TRBV7-2
j_call: TRBJ2-1
cdr3_aa: CASSLAGTGGNEQFF

v_call: TRBV4-1
j_call: TRBJ1-2
cdr3_aa: CASSQDRGRSVYTF

v_call: TRBV29-1
j_call: TRBJ1-2
cdr3_aa: CSAITGYGYTF

v_call: TRBV29-1
j_call: TRBJ1-5
cdr3_aa: CSVADGLLGNQPQHF

v_call: TRBV5-1
j_call: TRBJ2-3
cdr3_aa: CASSLASAGDFGTQYF

v_call: TRBV19
j_call: TRBJ1-5
cdr3_aa: CASSIWGRGNQPQHF

v_call: TRBV19
j_call: TRBJ1-2
cdr3_aa: CASSIDPTGGYGYTF

v_call: TRBV3-1/TRBV3-2
j_call: TRBJ2-7
cdr3_aa: CASSPGQGASYEQYF

v_call: TRBV29-1
j_call: TRBJ2-3
cdr3_aa: CSVRTGGTDTQYF

v_call: TRBV7-2
j_call: TRBJ2-6
cdr3_aa: CASSLRLSGANVLTF

v_call: TRBV5-4
j_call: TRBJ2-7
cdr3_aa: CASSATTTSYEQYF

v_call: TRBV4-3
j_call: TRBJ2-4
cdr3_aa: CASSPARQDNIQYF

v_call: TRBV7-6
j_call: TRBJ1-4
cdr3_aa: CASSPRSTGGLEKLFF

v_call: TRBV11-3
j_call: TRBJ2-2
cdr3_aa: CASSLVAWGVSNTGELFF

v_call: TRBV19
j_call: TRBJ1-1
cdr3_aa: CASSIGQGATEAFF

v_call: TRBV14
j_call: TRBJ1-1
cdr3_aa: CASSQLRTEAFF